The T cell receptor beta chain described here comes from a study of Ad26.COV2.S vaccination and SARS-CoV-2 variants. The treatment here: around 19 received Ad26.COV2.S at low or high dose, single or two shots; 5 received placebo; per-sample allocation not given. Sampling occurred on day 63 after the first vaccine or placebo injection. Generated by immunoSEQ multiplex PCR, the TCRdb table keeps only in-frame clones and is missing some. Here the sample spans 320,000 or so clones, approximately 87% being singletons. The V end lost 2 bases, the J end lost 2 bases, and 9 bases lay between the germline ends. The germline CDR1 and CDR2 sequences are MNHEY and SVGAGI. This CDR3 has 15 residues.

The V call is TRBV6-5, the J call TRBJ2-2; D uncertain. The starting material was peripheral blood, obtained in a trial of Ad26.COV2.S vaccine versus placebo. The receptor was derived from a person aged 18-60 years who received the Ad26.COV2.S COVID-19 vaccine or a placebo. The CDR3 is CASSYGQVNTGELFF. The CDR3 DNA sequence: TGTGCCAGCAGTTACGGGCAGGTTAACACCGGGGAGCTGTTTTTT.